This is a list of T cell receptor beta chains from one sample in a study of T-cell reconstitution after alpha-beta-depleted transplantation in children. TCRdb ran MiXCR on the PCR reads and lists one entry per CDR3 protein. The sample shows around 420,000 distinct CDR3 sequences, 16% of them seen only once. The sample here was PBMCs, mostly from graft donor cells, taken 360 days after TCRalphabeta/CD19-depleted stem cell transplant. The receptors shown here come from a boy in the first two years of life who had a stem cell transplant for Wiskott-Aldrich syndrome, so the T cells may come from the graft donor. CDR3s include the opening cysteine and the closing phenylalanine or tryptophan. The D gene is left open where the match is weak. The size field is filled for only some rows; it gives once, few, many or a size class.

CSVEVRVRGYEQYF	TGCAGCGTTGAAGTAAGGGTTAGGGGTTACGAGCAGTACTTC	TRBV29-1	TRBJ2-7	.	.
CASSSMGLAGGEEFF	TGCGCCAGCAGCAGTATGGGACTAGCGGGGGGTGAGGAGTTCTTC	TRBV5-1	TRBJ2-1	.	TRBD2
CASSFLTSGSYEQYF	TGTGCCAGCAGCTTCCTCACTAGCGGGAGTTATGAGCAGTACTTC	TRBV5-8	TRBJ2-7	few	TRBD2
CASRQHRGSNQPQHF	TGTGCCAGCAGGCAACACCGCGGGAGCAATCAGCCCCAGCATTTT	TRBV12-3/TRBV12-4	TRBJ1-5	few	.
CSGYSFDNEQFF	TGCAGCGGTTACAGCTTCGACAATGAGCAGTTCTTC	TRBV29-1	TRBJ2-1	few	.
CASSLVPGSQETQYF	TGTGCCAGCAGCTTAGTTCCAGGCTCCCAAGAGACCCAGTACTTC	TRBV7-7	TRBJ2-5	few	.
CASSSDRASNEQFF	TGTGCCAGCAGTTCGGACAGGGCAAGCAATGAGCAGTTCTTC	TRBV27	TRBJ2-1	.	TRBD1
CSASLSPGLAGGPLTIQYF	TGCAGTGCTAGCCTCTCTCCGGGACTAGCGGGAGGGCCCTTAACTATTCAGTACTTC	TRBV20-1	TRBJ2-4	.	TRBD2
CASSQPRRGIGELFF	TGCGCCAGCAGCCAACCGCGAAGGGGGATCGGGGAGCTGTTTTTT	TRBV4-1	TRBJ2-2	.	.
CSVGGGRDEQFF	TGCAGCGTTGGTGGGGGGCGCGATGAGCAGTTCTTC	TRBV29-1	TRBJ2-1	.	.